This T cell receptor (beta chain) derives from a study of control samples from healthy donors and cancer patients. The CDR3 has 12 residues. Germline CDR1 MNHNS, CDR2 SASEGT. The V and J ends lost 2 bases and 6 bases respectively, with 5 bases between them. Sequenced by immunoSEQ multiplex PCR; TCRdb stores in-frame clones only, minus some. The table shows about 140,000 clones, with under 95% occurring only once. Sequencing input: blood. The receptor was derived from a man aged 35-49 years in good health. The rearrangement joins TRBV6-1 to TRBJ1-5; no firm D call. CDR3 sequence: CASSELSQPQHF. The CDR3 region has the DNA TGTGCCAGCAGTGAACTTAGTCAGCCCCAGCATTTT.